This T cell receptor (beta chain) emerged from a study of T cell repertoires in cytomegalovirus infection. Study background: A matching HLA type, together with CMV infection, was signaled by public TCR beta signatures.

Each CDR3 protein is one row after TCRdb ran MiXCR on the reads. The repertoire consists of 200,000 to 250,000 distinct CDR3 sequences, with approximately 22% occurring once and the leading ten covering approximately 18%. Whole-study results and caveats: Summed frequency of public TCR beta families distinguished CMV carriers with the relevant HLA. CMV-specific TCR beta clonotypes restricted by HLA-C were the ones dominating the ex vivo response.

In this sample, this clonotype turned up a few times. What it binds is not known. Germline values: CDR1 MDHEN, CDR2 SYDVKM. The CDR3 contains 13 residues. Trimming stripped 6 bases from V and 2 bases from J, with 9 bases between. This receptor was obtained from a human donor in good health (CMV status not recorded). Some clones in this sample may be carry-over from other donors' samples. J is TRBJ2-3 and V is TRBV28; D is perhaps TRBD2 (5 bases). The sample consisted of CD8+ T cells from PBMCs. The CDR3 is CASRTGNTDTQYF. DNA of the CDR3: TGTGCCAGCAGAACCGGGAACACAGATACGCAGTATTTT.